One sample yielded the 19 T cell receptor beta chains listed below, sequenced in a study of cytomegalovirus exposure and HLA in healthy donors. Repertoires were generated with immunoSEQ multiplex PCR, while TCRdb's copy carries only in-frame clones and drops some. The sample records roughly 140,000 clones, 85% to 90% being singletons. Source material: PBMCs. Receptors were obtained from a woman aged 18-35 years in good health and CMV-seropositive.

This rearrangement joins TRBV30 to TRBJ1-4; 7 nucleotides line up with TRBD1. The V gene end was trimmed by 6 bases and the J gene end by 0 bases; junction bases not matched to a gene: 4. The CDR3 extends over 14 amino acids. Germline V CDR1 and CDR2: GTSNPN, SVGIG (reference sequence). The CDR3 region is CACGQGATNEKLFF. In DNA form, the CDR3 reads TGTGCCTGTGGGCAGGGGGCAACTAATGAAAAACTGTTTTTT.

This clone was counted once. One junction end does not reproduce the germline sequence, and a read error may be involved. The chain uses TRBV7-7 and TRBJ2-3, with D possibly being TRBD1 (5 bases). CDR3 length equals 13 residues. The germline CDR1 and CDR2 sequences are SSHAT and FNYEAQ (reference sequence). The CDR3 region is CASSTRVEDTQYF. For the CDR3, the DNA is TGTGCTAGCAGCACCAGGGTGGAAGATACGCAGTATTTT.

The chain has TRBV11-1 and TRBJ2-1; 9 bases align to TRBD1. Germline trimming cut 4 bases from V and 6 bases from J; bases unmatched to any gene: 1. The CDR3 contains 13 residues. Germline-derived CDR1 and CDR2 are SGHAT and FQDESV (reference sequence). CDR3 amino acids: CASSWTGANEQFF. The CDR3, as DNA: TGTGCCAGCAGCTGGACAGGGGCCAATGAGCAGTTCTTC.

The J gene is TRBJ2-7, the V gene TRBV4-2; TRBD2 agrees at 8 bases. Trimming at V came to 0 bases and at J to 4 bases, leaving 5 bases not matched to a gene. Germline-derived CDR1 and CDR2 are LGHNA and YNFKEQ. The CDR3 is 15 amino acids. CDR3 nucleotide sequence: TGTGCCAGCAGCCAAGATACTAGCGGCACATACGAGCAGTACTTC. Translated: CASSQDTSGTYEQYF.

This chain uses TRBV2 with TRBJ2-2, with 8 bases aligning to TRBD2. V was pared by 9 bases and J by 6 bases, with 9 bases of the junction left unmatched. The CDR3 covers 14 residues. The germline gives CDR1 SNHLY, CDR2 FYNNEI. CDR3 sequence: CARRGGGSSGELFF. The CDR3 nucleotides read TGTGCCAGACGGGGGGGAGGAAGTTCCGGGGAGCTGTTTTTT.

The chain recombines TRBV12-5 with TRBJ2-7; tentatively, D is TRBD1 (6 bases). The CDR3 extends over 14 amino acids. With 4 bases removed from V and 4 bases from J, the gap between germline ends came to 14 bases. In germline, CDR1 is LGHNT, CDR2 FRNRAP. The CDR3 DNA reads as TGTGCTAGTGGTTCGGACAGTCGGGGTTACGAGCAGTACTTC. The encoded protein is CASGSDSRGYEQYF.

The chain's CDR3 is CASSVGAGMAAEQYF. The CDR3 DNA sequence: TGTGCCAGCAGCGTAGGGGCGGGAATGGCGGCCGAGCAGTACTTC. The chain joins TRBV9 to TRBJ2-7; tentatively, D is TRBD2 (6 bases). Germline values: CDR1 SGDLS, CDR2 YYNGEE. The V end lost 0 bases, the J end lost 6 bases, and 16 bases lay between the germline ends. The CDR3 has 15 residues.

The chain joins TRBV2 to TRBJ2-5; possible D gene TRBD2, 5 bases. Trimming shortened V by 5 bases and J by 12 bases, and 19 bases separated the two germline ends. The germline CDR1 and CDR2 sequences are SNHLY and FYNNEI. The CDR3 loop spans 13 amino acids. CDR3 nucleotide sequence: TGTGCCAGCAGTCAAAGGTTTATTGGGGAGAAGTACTTC. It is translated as CASSQRFIGEKYF.

This CDR3 reads CASSRGGQNYGYTF. The CDR3 region has the DNA TGTGCCAGCAGCCGGGGGGGGCAAAACTATGGCTACACCTTC. This rearrangement joins TRBV7-2 to TRBJ1-2, with D maybe TRBD1 (6 bases). This CDR3 is 14 amino acids long. Trimming removed 5 bases from V and 2 bases from J, with 12 bases in between. Germline CDR1 is SGHTA and CDR2 is FQGNSA.

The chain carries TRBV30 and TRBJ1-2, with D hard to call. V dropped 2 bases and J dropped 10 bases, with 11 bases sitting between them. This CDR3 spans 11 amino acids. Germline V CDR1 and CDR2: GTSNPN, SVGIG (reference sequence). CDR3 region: CAWSISMNYTF. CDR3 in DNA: TGTGCCTGGAGTATTAGCATGAACTACACCTTC.

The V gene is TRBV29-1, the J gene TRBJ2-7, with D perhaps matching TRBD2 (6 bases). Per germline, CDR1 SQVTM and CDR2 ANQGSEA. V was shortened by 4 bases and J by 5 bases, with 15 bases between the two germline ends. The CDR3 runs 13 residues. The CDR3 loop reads CSVVPGDRNEQYF. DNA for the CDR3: TGCAGCGTTGTACCGGGAGATCGAAACGAGCAGTACTTC.

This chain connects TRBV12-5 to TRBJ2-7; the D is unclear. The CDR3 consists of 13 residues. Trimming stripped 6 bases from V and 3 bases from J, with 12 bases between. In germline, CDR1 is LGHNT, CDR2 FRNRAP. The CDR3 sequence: CASGPGLVYEQYF. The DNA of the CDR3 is TGTGCTAGTGGACCTGGTTTAGTCTACGAGCAGTACTTC.

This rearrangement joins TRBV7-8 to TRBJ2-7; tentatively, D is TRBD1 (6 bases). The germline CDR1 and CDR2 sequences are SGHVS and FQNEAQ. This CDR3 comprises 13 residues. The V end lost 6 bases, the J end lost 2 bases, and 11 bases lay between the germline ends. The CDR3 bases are TGTGCCAGCAGACCACAGGGACCCTACGAGCAGTACTTC. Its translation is CASRPQGPYEQYF.

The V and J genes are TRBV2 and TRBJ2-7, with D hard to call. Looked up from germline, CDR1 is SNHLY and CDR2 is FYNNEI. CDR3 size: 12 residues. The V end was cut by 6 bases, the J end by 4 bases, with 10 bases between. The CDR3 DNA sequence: TGTGCCAGCAGGAGGAGTCCGTACGAGCAGTACTTC. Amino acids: CASRRSPYEQYF. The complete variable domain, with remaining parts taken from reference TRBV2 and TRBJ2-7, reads EPEVTQTPSHQVTQMGQEVILRCVPISNHLYFYWYRQILGQKVEFLVSFYNNEISEKSEIFDDQFSVERPDGSNFTLKIRSTKLEDSAMYFCASRRSPYEQYFGPGTRLTVT.

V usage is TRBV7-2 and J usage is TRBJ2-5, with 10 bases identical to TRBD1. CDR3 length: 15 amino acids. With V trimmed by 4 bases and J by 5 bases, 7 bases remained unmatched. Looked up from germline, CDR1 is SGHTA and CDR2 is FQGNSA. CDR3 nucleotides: TGTGCCAGCAGCTCGACCGGGACAGGGGCGGAGACCCAGTACTTC. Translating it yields CASSSTGTGAETQYF.

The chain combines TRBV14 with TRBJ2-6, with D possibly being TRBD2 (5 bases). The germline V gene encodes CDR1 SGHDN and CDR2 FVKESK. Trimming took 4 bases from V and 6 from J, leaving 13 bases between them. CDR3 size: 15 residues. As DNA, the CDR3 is TGTGCCAGCAGCCGGGCCCCGGGGAAGGCCAACGTCCTGACTTTC. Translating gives CASSRAPGKANVLTF.

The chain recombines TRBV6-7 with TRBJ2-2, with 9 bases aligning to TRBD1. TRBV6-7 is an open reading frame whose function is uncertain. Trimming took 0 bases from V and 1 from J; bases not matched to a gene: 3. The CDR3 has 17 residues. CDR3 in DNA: TGTGCCAGCAGTTACTCGCCGGGACAGGGGAACACCGGGGAGCTGTTTTTT. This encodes CASSYSPGQGNTGELFF.

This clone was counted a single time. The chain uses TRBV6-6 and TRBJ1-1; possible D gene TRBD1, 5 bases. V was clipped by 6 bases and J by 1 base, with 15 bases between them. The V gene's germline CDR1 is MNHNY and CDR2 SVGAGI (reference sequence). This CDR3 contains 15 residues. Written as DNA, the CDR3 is TGTGCCAGCAGCCTAGCTGTGGGGGGGAACACTGAAGCTTTCTTT. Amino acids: CASSLAVGGNTEAFF.

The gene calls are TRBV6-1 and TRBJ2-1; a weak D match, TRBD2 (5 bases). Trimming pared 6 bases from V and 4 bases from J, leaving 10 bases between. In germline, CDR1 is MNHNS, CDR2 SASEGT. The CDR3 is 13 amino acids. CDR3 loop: CASRAAVYNEQFF. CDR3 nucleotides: TGTGCCAGCAGAGCGGCCGTATACAATGAGCAGTTCTTC.